This T cell receptor (beta chain) was profiled in a study of cytomegalovirus exposure and HLA in healthy donors. Overall study: A subsequent analysis reported that the 120 or so validation repertoires were produced on the same platform that had also been used for the 666 first-cohort repertoires.

Of note for this clone: As yet, its antigen is unknown.

General study findings and limits: The authors enumerated 164 TCR beta chains as linked to cytomegalovirus. Reportedly, diagnosis of cytomegalovirus status by the classifier showed high specificity and sensitivity.

The CDR3 sequence is 11 residues long. V lost 6 bases and J 4 bases, leaving 10 bases between the germline ends. CDR1 and CDR2 from the germline V gene are DFQATT and SNEGSKA (reference sequence). Clones were sequenced by immunoSEQ multiplex PCR, and TCRdb holds only the in-frame ones, with some missing. Found here are 150,000 to 250,000 clones, approximately 78% of them singletons; the top ten hold roughly 1.2%. This receptor was identified in a woman in her thirties in good health and CMV-seronegative. The V and J genes are TRBV20-1 and TRBJ2-7; D uncertain. Sequences were obtained from PBMCs. As DNA, the CDR3 is TGCAGTGCCCTCTTGACTTACGAGCAGTACTTC. Encoded protein: CSALLTYEQYF.